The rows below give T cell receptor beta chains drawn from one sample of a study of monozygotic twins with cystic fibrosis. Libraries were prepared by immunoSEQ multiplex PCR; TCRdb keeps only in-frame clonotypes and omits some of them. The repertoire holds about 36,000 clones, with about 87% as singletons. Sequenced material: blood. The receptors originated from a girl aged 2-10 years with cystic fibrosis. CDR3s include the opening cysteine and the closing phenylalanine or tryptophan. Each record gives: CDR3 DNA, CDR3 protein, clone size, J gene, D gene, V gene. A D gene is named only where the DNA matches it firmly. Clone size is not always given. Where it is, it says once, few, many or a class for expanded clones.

CDR3 DNA: TGTGCCAGCAGCCAAGTAGAGTCCGTACGGTACTTC
CDR3 protein: CASSQVESVRYF
clone size: .
J gene: TRBJ2-7
D gene: .
V gene: TRBV14

CDR3 DNA: TGCGCCAGCAGCCAAGATGGGGGGCCCTACACAGATACGCAGTATTTT
CDR3 protein: CASSQDGGPYTDTQYF
clone size: .
J gene: TRBJ2-3
D gene: .
V gene: TRBV4-3

CDR3 DNA: TGTGCCAGCAGCTTGGGGGGGACTAGCGAGTACACAGATACGCAGTATTTT
CDR3 protein: CASSLGGTSEYTDTQYF
clone size: .
J gene: TRBJ2-3
D gene: TRBD2
V gene: TRBV5-4

CDR3 DNA: TGCGCCAGCAGCTCATCGATTGGGACTAGCGGGGGCCATAAGAGCTACAATGAGCAGTTCTTC
CDR3 protein: CASSSSIGTSGGHKSYNEQFF
clone size: .
J gene: TRBJ2-1
D gene: TRBD2
V gene: TRBV5-1

CDR3 DNA: TGTGCCAGCAGCCTGAGCAGGGGAGCTAACTATGGCTACACCTTC
CDR3 protein: CASSLSRGANYGYTF
clone size: .
J gene: TRBJ1-2
D gene: .
V gene: TRBV5-4

CDR3 DNA: TGTGCCAGCAGCTTGAGGTCGGGGAATGGCTACACCTTC
CDR3 protein: CASSLRSGNGYTF
clone size: .
J gene: TRBJ1-2
D gene: .
V gene: TRBV5-8

CDR3 DNA: TGTGCCAGCAGTGTCCGGGACAGGGATACACCCCTCCACTTT
CDR3 protein: CASSVRDRDTPLHF
clone size: .
J gene: TRBJ1-6
D gene: TRBD1
V gene: TRBV25-1

CDR3 DNA: TGTGCCAGCAGCCATAGCGGGGGGGAAGAGACCCAGTACTTC
CDR3 protein: CASSHSGGEETQYF
clone size: .
J gene: TRBJ2-5
D gene: TRBD2
V gene: TRBV7-2

CDR3 DNA: TGCGCCAGCAGCCTCCTAGCGGGGGGGCCGGATGAGCAGTTCTTC
CDR3 protein: CASSLLAGGPDEQFF
clone size: .
J gene: TRBJ2-1
D gene: TRBD2
V gene: TRBV4-3

CDR3 DNA: TGTGCCAGTAGTAGGGGACAGGGTGAGGAGCAGTACTTC
CDR3 protein: CASSRGQGEEQYF
clone size: .
J gene: TRBJ2-7
D gene: TRBD1
V gene: TRBV19

CDR3 DNA: TGTGCCAGCAGCCTCCTTAGCGGGGGCCTCTCCTACGAGCAGTACTTC
CDR3 protein: CASSLLSGGLSYEQYF
clone size: .
J gene: TRBJ2-7
D gene: TRBD2
V gene: TRBV4-2

CDR3 DNA: TGTGCCAGCAGCTTGAACTTAAACGAGCAGTACTTC
CDR3 protein: CASSLNLNEQYF
clone size: .
J gene: TRBJ2-7
D gene: .
V gene: TRBV5-4

CDR3 DNA: TGCGCCAGCAGCCACGTCCAGGGGGAGGCTTTCTTT
CDR3 protein: CASSHVQGEAFF
clone size: .
J gene: TRBJ1-1
D gene: TRBD1
V gene: TRBV4-1

CDR3 DNA: TGTGCCACCAGCAGAGATTGGTTAAACACCCAAATTTCACCCCTCCACTTT
CDR3 protein: CATSRDWLNTQISPLHF
clone size: .
J gene: TRBJ1-6
D gene: .
V gene: TRBV15

CDR3 DNA: TGTGCCAGCAGCTCGTTTAGCAACTCCTACGAGCAGTACTTC
CDR3 protein: CASSSFSNSYEQYF
clone size: once
J gene: TRBJ2-7
D gene: .
V gene: TRBV7-2

CDR3 DNA: TGTGCCAGCAGCAGGCGGGGGGCATACAATGAGCAGTTCTTC
CDR3 protein: CASSRRGAYNEQFF
clone size: .
J gene: TRBJ2-1
D gene: TRBD2
V gene: TRBV6-5

CDR3 DNA: TGTGCCAGCAGCTTATATCAGGGCACCGGGGAGCTGTTTTTT
CDR3 protein: CASSLYQGTGELFF
clone size: .
J gene: TRBJ2-2
D gene: .
V gene: TRBV7-3

CDR3 DNA: TGTGCCAGCAGCTTAAGGGGACTTCACAATGAGCAGTTCTTC
CDR3 protein: CASSLRGLHNEQFF
clone size: .
J gene: TRBJ2-1
D gene: .
V gene: TRBV9

CDR3 DNA: TGTGCCAGCAGCTTAGGCGTGACAGGGTCCTACGAGCAGTACTTC
CDR3 protein: CASSLGVTGSYEQYF
clone size: .
J gene: TRBJ2-7
D gene: TRBD1
V gene: TRBV7-7

CDR3 DNA: TGTGCCAGCAGCTTTCGGCGGGGGGCCTACAATGAGCAGTTCTTC
CDR3 protein: CASSFRRGAYNEQFF
clone size: .
J gene: TRBJ2-1
D gene: TRBD2
V gene: TRBV5-8

CDR3 DNA: TGTGCCAGCAGTCTGTGGAGTAATCAGCCCCAGCATTTT
CDR3 protein: CASSLWSNQPQHF
clone size: .
J gene: TRBJ1-5
D gene: .
V gene: TRBV5-6

CDR3 DNA: TGTGCCAGCAGCCCTCAGTCGGGGGTGAACACTGAAGCTTTCTTT
CDR3 protein: CASSPQSGVNTEAFF
clone size: .
J gene: TRBJ1-1
D gene: .
V gene: TRBV11-2